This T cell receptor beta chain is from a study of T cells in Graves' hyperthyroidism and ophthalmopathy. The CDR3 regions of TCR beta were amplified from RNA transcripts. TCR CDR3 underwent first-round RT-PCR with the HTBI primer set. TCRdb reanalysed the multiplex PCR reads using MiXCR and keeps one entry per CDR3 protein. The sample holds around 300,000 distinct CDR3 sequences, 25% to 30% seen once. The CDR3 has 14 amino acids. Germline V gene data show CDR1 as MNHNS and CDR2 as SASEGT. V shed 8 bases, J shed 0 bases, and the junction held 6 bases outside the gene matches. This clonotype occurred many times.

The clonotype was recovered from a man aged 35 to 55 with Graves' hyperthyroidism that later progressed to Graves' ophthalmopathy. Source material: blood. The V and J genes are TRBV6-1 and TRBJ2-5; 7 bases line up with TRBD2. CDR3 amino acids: CASVRTSNQETQYF. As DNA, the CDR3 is TGTGCCAGCGTACGGACTAGTAACCAAGAGACCCAGTACTTC.